The following is a T cell receptor (beta chain) sequence with its context. The target antigen is unknown. The data stem from a study of T cell responses to AZD1222 COVID-19 vaccine. J lost 6 bases, V lost 1 base, and 12 bases had no gene match. CDR1 SGHTA and CDR2 FQGNSA come from the germline V gene. This CDR3 comprises 17 residues. Study-wide points: Donor demographics were predominantly white British with a female majority; clonal diversity may be underestimated.

TCRdb's table, derived via immunoSEQ multiplex PCR, lists solely in-frame clones and lacks some. There are 70,000 to 90,000 clones in the sample; 80% to 90% occur only once, and roughly 18% lies in the top ten. The receptor's source is an adult who received the AZD1222 COVID-19 vaccine. The starting material was peripheral blood, obtained 28 days after the second AZD1222 dose. V and J are TRBV7-2 and TRBJ2-1, with TRBD2 matching 7 bases. The CDR3 is CASSLVGGRGNGNEQFF. The CDR3 nucleotides are TGTGCCAGCAGCTTAGTGGGCGGGCGGGGGAATGGCAATGAGCAGTTCTTC.